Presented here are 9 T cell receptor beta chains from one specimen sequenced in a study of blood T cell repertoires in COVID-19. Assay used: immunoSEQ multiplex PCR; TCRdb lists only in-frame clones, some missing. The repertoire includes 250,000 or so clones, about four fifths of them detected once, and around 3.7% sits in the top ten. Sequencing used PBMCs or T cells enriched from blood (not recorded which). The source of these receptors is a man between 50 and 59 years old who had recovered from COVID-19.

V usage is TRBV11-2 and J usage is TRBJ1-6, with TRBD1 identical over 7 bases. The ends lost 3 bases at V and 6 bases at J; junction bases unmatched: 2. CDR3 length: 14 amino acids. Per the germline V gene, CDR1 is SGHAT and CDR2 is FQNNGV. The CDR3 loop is CASSLGQFNSPLHF. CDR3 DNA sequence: TGTGCCAGCAGCTTGGGACAGTTTAATTCACCCCTCCACTTT.

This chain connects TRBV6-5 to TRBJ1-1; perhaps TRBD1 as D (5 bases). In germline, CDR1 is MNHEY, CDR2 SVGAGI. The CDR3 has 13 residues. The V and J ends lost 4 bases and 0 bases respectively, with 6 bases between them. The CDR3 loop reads CASSSGVNTEAFF. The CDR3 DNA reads TGTGCCAGCAGTTCGGGGGTGAACACTGAAGCTTTCTTT.

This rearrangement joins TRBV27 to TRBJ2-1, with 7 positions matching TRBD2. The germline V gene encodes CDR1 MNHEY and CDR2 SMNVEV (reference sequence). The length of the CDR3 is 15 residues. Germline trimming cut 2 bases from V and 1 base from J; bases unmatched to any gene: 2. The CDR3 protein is CASSLGGSSYNEQFF. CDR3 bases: TGTGCCAGCAGTTTAGGCGGGAGTTCCTACAATGAGCAGTTCTTC.

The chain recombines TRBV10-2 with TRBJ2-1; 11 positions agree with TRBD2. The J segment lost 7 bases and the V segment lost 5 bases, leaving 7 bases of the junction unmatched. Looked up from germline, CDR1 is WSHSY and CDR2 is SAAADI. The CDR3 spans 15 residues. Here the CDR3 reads CASSLTSGKGNEQFF. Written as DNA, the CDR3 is TGCGCCAGCAGTCTGACTAGCGGGAAGGGGAATGAGCAGTTCTTC.

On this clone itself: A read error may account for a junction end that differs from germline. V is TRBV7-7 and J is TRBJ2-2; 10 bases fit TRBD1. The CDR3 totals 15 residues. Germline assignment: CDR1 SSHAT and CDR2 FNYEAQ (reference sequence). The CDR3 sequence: CASSRGTGDTGELFF. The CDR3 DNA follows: TGTGCTAGCAGCCGCGGGACAGGGGACACCGGGGAGCTGTTTTTT.

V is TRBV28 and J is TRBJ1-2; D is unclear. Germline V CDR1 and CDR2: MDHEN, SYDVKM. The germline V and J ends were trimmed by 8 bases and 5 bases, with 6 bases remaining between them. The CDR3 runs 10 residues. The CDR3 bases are TGTGCCAGCGGCGGGTATGGCTACACCTTC. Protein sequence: CASGGYGYTF.

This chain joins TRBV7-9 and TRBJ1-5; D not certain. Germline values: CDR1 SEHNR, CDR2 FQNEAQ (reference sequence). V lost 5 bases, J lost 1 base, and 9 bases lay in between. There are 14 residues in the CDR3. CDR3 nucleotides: TGTGCCAGCAGCCCAAACAGAAGCAATCAGCCCCAGCATTTT. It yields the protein CASSPNRSNQPQHF.

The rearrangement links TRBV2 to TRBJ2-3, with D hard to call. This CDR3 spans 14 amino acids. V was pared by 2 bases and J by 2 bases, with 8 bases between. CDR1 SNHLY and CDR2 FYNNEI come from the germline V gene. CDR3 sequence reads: CASSEYTHTDTQYF. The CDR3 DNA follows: TGTGCCAGCAGTGAATACACACACACAGATACGCAGTATTTT.

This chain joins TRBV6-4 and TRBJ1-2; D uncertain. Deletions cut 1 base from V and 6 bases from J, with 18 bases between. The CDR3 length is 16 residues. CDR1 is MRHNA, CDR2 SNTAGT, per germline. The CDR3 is CASSDFGGGERDGYTF. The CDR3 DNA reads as TGTGCCAGCAGTGACTTCGGCGGCGGGGAGCGTGATGGCTACACCTTC.